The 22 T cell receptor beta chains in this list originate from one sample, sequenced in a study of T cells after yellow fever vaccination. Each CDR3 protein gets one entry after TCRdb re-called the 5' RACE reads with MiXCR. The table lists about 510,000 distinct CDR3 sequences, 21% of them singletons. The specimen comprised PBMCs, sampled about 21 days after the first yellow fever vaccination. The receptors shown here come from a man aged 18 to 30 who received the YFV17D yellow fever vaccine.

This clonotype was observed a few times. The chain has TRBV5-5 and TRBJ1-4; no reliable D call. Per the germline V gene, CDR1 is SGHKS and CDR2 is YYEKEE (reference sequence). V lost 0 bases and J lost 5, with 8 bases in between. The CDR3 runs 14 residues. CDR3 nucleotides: TGTGCCAGCAGCTTGGTACAGATCAATGAAAAACTGTTTTTT. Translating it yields CASSLVQINEKLFF.

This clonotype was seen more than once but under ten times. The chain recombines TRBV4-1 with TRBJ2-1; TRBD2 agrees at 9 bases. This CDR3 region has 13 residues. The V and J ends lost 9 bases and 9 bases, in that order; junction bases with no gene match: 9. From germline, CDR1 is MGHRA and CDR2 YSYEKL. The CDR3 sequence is CASGSGGGGEQFF. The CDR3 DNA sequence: TGCGCCAGTGGGAGTGGCGGGGGGGGTGAGCAGTTCTTC.

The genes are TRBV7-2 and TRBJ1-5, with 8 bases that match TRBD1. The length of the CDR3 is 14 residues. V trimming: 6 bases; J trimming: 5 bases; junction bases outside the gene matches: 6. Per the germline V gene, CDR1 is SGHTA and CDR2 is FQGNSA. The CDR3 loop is CASRAGTGDQPQHF. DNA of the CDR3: TGTGCCAGCAGGGCGGGGACAGGAGATCAGCCCCAGCATTTT.

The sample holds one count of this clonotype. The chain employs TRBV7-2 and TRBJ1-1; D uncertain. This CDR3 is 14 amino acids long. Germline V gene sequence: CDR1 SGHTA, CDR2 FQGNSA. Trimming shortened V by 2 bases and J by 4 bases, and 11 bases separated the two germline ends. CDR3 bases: TGTGCCAGCAGCTTATCCTCCGCGGGCACTGAAGCTTTCTTT. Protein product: CASSLSSAGTEAFF.

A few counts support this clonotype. The CDR3 DNA reads as TGTGCCAGCAGTGACGTAGGGACGGTCCAGGACGAGCAGTACTTC. Amino acids: CASSDVGTVQDEQYF. This rearrangement joins TRBV25-1 to TRBJ2-7, with D perhaps matching TRBD1 or TRBD2 (5 bases each). V gave up 3 bases and J gave up 5 bases, with 17 bases separating them. This CDR3 comprises 15 residues. Germline lookup yields CDR1 MGHDK and CDR2 SYGVNS.

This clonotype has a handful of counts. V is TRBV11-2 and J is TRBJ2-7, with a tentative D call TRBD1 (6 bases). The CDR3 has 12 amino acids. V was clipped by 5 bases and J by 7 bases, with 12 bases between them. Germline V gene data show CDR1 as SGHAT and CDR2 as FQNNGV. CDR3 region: CASSLTGSEQYV. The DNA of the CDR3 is TGTGCCAGCAGCCTTACAGGGAGTGAGCAGTACGTC.

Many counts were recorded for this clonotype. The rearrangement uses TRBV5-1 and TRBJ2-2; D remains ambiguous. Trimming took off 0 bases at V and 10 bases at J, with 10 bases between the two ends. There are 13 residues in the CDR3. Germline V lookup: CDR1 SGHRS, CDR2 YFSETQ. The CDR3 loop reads CASSLEPREELFF. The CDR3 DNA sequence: TGCGCCAGCAGCTTGGAGCCTCGAGAGGAGCTGTTTTTT. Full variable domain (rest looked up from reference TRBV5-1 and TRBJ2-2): KAGVTQTPRYLIKTRGQQVTLSCSPISGHRSVSWYQQTPGQGLQFLFEYFSETQRNKGNFPGRFSGRQFSNSRSEMNVSTLELGDSALYLCASSLEPREELFFGEGSRLTVL.

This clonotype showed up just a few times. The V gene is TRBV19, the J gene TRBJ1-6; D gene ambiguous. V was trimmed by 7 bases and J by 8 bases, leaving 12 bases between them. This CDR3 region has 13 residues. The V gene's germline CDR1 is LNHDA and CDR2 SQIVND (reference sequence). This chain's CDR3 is CASTPKLDSPLHF. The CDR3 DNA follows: TGTGCCAGTACTCCGAAGTTGGATTCACCCCTCCACTTT.

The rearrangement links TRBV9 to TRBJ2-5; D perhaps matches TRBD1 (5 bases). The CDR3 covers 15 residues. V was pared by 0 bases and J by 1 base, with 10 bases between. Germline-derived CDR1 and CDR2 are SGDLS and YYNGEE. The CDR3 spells CASSVGPTAQETQYF. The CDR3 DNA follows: TGTGCCAGCAGCGTAGGCCCGACAGCCCAAGAGACCCAGTACTTC.

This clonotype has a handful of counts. The CDR3 loop is CASSPGWGSDSPLHF. The CDR3 DNA sequence: TGTGCCAGCAGCCCGGGCTGGGGAAGTGATTCACCCCTCCACTTT. The chain links TRBV3-1 to TRBJ1-6; D call uncertain. The CDR3 has 15 amino acids. Germline lookup yields CDR1 LGHDT and CDR2 YNNKEL (reference sequence). Between the trimmed V and J ends, which lost 4 bases and 8 bases, there was a span of 15 bases.

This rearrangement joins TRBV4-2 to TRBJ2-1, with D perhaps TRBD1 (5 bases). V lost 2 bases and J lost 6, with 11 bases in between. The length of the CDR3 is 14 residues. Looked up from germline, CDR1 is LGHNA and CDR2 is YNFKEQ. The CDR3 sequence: CASSQIQGGNEQFF. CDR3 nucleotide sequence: TGTGCCAGCAGCCAAATTCAGGGTGGCAATGAGCAGTTCTTC.

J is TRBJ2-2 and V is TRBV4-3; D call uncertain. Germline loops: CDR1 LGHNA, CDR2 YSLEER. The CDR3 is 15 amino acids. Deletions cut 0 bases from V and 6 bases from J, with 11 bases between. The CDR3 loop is CASSQDRNPAGELFF. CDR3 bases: TGCGCCAGCAGCCAAGATCGAAACCCGGCCGGGGAGCTGTTTTTT.

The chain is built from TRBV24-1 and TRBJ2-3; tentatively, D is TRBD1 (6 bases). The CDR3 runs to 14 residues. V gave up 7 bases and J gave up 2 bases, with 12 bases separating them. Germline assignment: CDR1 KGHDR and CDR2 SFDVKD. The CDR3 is CATSPGQHTDTQYF. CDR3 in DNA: TGTGCCACCAGCCCGGGACAACACACAGATACGCAGTATTTT.

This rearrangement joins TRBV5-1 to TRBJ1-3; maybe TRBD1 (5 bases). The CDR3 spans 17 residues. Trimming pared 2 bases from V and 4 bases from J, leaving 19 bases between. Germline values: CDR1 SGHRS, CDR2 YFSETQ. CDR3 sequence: CASSFVPNRLAGNTIYF. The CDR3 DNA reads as TGCGCCAGCAGCTTTGTCCCCAACAGGCTCGCCGGAAACACCATATATTTT.

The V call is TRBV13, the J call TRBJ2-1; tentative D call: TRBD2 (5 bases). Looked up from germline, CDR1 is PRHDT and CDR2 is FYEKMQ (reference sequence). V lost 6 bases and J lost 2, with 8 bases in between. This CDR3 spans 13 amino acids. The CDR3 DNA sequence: TGTGCCAGCAGGTCTAGCCCCTACAATGAGCAGTTCTTC. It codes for CASRSSPYNEQFF. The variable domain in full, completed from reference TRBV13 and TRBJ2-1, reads AAGVIQSPRHLIKEKRETATLKCYPIPRHDTVYWYQQGPGQDPQFLISFYEKMQSDKGSIPDRFSAQQFSDYHSELNMSSLELGDSALYFCASRSSPYNEQFFGPGTRLTVL.

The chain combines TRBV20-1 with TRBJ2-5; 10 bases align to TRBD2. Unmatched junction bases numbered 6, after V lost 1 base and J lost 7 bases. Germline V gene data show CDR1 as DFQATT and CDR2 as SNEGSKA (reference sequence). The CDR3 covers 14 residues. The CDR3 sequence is CSARAAGGPRTQYF. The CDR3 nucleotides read TGCAGTGCTAGAGCAGCGGGGGGGCCTCGGACCCAGTACTTC.

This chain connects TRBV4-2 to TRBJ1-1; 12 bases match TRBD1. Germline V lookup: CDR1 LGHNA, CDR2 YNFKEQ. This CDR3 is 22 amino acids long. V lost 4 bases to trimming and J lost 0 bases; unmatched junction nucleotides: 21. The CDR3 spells CASSPDKTGQGATRRVNTEAFF. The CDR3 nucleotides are TGTGCCAGCAGCCCAGATAAGACGGGACAGGGGGCGACGAGACGCGTGAACACTGAAGCTTTCTTT.

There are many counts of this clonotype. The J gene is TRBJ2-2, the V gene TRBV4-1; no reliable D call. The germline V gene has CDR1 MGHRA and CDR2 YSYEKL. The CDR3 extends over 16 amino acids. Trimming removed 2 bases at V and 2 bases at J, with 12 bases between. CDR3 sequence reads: CASSQKWKGNTGELFF. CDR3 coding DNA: TGCGCCAGCAGCCAAAAATGGAAGGGCAACACCGGGGAGCTGTTTTTT.

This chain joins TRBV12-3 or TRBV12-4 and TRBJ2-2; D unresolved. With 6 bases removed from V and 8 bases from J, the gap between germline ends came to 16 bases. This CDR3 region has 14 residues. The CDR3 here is CASSNSRRPGELFF. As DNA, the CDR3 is TGTGCCAGCAGCAACTCCCGCCGTCCGGGGGAGCTGTTTTTT.

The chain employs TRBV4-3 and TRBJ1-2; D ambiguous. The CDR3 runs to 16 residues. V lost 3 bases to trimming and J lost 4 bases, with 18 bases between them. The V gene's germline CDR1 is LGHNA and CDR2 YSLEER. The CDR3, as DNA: TGCGCCAGCAGCCACCGGGCCGGCAGTTTTTCCTATGGCTACACCTTC. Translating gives CASSHRAGSFSYGYTF.

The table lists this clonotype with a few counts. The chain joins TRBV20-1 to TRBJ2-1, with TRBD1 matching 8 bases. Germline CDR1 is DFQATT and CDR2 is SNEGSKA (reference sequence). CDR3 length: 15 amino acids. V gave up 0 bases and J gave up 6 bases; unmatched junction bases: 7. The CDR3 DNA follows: TGCAGTGCTAGAGATTGGCAGGGGGCGGGCAATGAGCAGTTCTTC. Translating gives CSARDWQGAGNEQFF.

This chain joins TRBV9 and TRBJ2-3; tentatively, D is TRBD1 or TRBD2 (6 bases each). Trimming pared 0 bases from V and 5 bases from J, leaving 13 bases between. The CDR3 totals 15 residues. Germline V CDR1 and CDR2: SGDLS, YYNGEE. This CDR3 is CASSVVGGLEDTQYF. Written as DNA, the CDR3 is TGTGCCAGCAGCGTAGTGGGGGGCCTCGAAGATACGCAGTATTTT.